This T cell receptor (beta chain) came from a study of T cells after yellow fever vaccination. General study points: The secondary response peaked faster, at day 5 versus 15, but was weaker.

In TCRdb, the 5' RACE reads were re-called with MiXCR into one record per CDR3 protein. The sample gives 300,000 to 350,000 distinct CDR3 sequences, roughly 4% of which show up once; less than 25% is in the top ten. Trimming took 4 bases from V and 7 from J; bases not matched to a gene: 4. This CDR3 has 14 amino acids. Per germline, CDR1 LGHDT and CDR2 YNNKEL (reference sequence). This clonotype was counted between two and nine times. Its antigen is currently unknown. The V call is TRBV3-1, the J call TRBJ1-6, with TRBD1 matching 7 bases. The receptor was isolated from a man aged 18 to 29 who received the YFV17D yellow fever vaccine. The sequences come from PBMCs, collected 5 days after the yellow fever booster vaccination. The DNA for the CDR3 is TGTGCCAGCAGCCGGGGGACAGAGAATTCACCCCTCCACTTT. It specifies CASSRGTENSPLHF. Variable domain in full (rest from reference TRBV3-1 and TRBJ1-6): DTAVSQTPKYLVTQMGNDKSIKCEQNLGHDTMYWYKQDSKKFLKIMFSYNNKELIINETVPNRFSPKSPDKAHLNLHINSLELGDSAVYFCASSRGTENSPLHFGNGTRLTVT.